What follows are 32 T cell receptor beta chains derived from one specimen sequenced in a study of human T cells and chemical hapten exposure. The template was total RNA from unfractionated whole blood. One entry per CDR3 protein results from TCRdb running MiXCR on the 5' RACE reads. The data show approximately 110,000 distinct CDR3 sequences, roughly 18% seen once. The receptor set was obtained from a human donor in good health.

The chain carries TRBV12-5 and TRBJ1-2, with 12 nucleotides matching TRBD1. CDR1 is LGHNT, CDR2 FRNRAP, per germline. The CDR3 contains 17 residues. Germline trimming cut 0 bases from V and 6 bases from J; bases unmatched to any gene: 8. The DNA for the CDR3 is TGTGCTAGTGGTTTGGTACTGGGACAGGGGGCATTCAATGGCTACACCTTC. Its translation is CASGLVLGQGAFNGYTF.

This clonotype has just a few counts. V usage is TRBV6-6 and J usage is TRBJ2-3; TRBD2 matches at 7 bases. With V trimmed by 3 bases and J by 5 bases, 8 bases remained unmatched. Germline V gene lookup returns CDR1 MNHNY and CDR2 SVGAGI (reference sequence). The CDR3 spans 15 residues. For the CDR3, the DNA is TGTGCCAGCAGTTATCAGGGAGGGAAGGGAGATACGCAGTATTTT. Residues: CASSYQGGKGDTQYF.

There are a few counts of this clonotype. This chain connects TRBV5-1 to TRBJ2-2, with a weak D call TRBD1 (6 bases). Germline V gene sequence: CDR1 SGHRS, CDR2 YFSETQ. The germline V and J ends were trimmed by 2 bases and 5 bases, with 25 bases remaining between them. The CDR3 covers 19 residues. The DNA for the CDR3 is TGCGCCAGCAGCTTATTTGGTGTTGAGACAGGCGTGAGGACCGGGGAGCTGTTTTTT. It encodes CASSLFGVETGVRTGELFF.

The chain combines TRBV6-2 or TRBV6-3 with TRBJ1-4; D is unclear. This CDR3 comprises 15 residues. V lost 6 bases and J lost 4, with 15 bases in between. The germline gives CDR1 MNHEY, CDR2 SVGEGT. The CDR3 spells CASSSSGAVNEKLFF. The CDR3 nucleotides read TGTGCCAGCAGCTCCTCAGGTGCGGTTAATGAAAAACTGTTTTTT.

V and J are TRBV11-1 and TRBJ2-5; TRBD1 is a possible D gene (6 bases). Germline V lookup: CDR1 SGHAT, CDR2 FQDESV (reference sequence). V lost 6 bases to trimming and J lost 1 base, with 12 bases between them. This CDR3 spans 14 amino acids. The CDR3 here is CASRRVGGQETQYF. DNA of the CDR3: TGTGCCAGCAGACGGGTAGGGGGCCAAGAGACCCAGTACTTC.

This clonotype was seen a handful of times. The rearrangement links TRBV20-1 to TRBJ2-1; 10 nucleotides match TRBD2. V shed 0 bases and J 9 bases; nucleotides not matched to a gene: 8. In germline, CDR1 is DFQATT, CDR2 SNEGSKA (reference sequence). CDR3 length equals 15 residues. The CDR3 DNA follows: TGCAGTGCTAGAGAATGGACTAGCGGACTCGGTGAGCAGTTCTTC. Its translation is CSAREWTSGLGEQFF.

This clonotype was observed a handful of times. V usage is TRBV30 and J usage is TRBJ2-1; D gene unclear. CDR3 length: 10 residues. Trimming left V 3 bases short and J 10 bases short, with 7 bases between. Germline CDR1 and CDR2: GTSNPN and SVGIG (reference sequence). CDR3 DNA: TGTGCCTGGAGACAGAGGGAGCAGTTCTTC. This codes for CAWRQREQFF.

V usage is TRBV5-1 and J usage is TRBJ2-6, with D hard to call. Germline V gives CDR1 SGHRS, CDR2 YFSETQ. The CDR3 has 14 amino acids. V lost 4 bases to trimming and J lost 7 bases, with 12 bases between them. The CDR3 nucleotides read TGCGCCAGCAGCCCGGATCTGGTCGCCAACGTCCTGACTTTC. This encodes CASSPDLVANVLTF.

This clonotype was seen a handful of times. The gene calls are TRBV29-1 and TRBJ1-1; D unclear. Trimming cost V 4 bases and J 0 bases, with 9 bases left between them. The CDR3 is made up of 13 amino acids. Germline V gives CDR1 SQVTM, CDR2 ANQGSEA. The CDR3 DNA reads as TGCAGCGTTGTGGGCGGACTGAACACTGAAGCTTTCTTT. Its protein is CSVVGGLNTEAFF.

The chain uses TRBV29-1 and TRBJ2-1; TRBD2 matches 14 bases. Germline assignment: CDR1 SQVTM and CDR2 ANQGSEA. The trim removed 3 bases at V and 9 bases at J, leaving 4 bases unmatched. This CDR3 comprises 14 residues. The CDR3 bases are TGCAGCGTTGATGGACTAGCGGGAGGTCCTGAGCAGTTCTTC. Translating gives CSVDGLAGGPEQFF.

The rearrangement uses TRBV4-2 and TRBJ1-2, with a possible D match to TRBD1 (5 bases). In germline, CDR1 is LGHNA, CDR2 YNFKEQ. CDR3 length: 14 residues. The germline V and J ends were trimmed by 0 bases and 5 bases, with 10 bases remaining between them. The DNA for the CDR3 is TGTGCCAGCAGCCAAGACACGGGGGGATATGGCTACACCTTC. It specifies CASSQDTGGYGYTF.

This clonotype came up a few times. The V and J genes are TRBV7-6 and TRBJ2-1, with a weak D call TRBD2 (6 bases). Deletions cut 1 base from V and 9 bases from J, with 16 bases between. The CDR3 is made up of 15 amino acids. CDR1 and CDR2 (germline): SGHVS, FNYEAQ. CDR3 sequence reads: CASSLGRGSFFEQFF. DNA for the CDR3: TGTGCCAGCAGCTTAGGGAGGGGATCATTCTTTGAGCAGTTCTTC.

The table lists this clonotype with a few counts. This chain uses TRBV27 with TRBJ2-3; TRBD2 matches at 8 bases. Germline-derived CDR1 and CDR2 are MNHEY and SMNVEV (reference sequence). The CDR3 loop spans 14 amino acids. V trimming: 2 bases; J trimming: 4 bases; junction bases outside the gene matches: 2. CDR3 bases: TGTGCCAGCAGTTTAGGACTAGCCGCAGATACGCAGTATTTT. It encodes CASSLGLAADTQYF.

This chain connects TRBV7-9 to TRBJ1-1; D gene uncertain. This CDR3 has 13 amino acids. Trimming stripped 2 bases from V and 5 bases from J, with 9 bases between. Germline CDR1 SEHNR, CDR2 FQNEAQ (reference sequence). The CDR3: CASSLTELTEAFF. CDR3 bases: TGTGCCAGCAGCTTAACGGAATTGACTGAAGCTTTCTTT.

This clonotype was seen only once. The chain employs TRBV1 and TRBJ2-2. TRBV1 is described as a pseudogene. This CDR3 is built from 13 residues. The CDR3 region is CTSSAENTGELFF. DNA for the CDR3: TGCACCAGCAGCGCCGAGAACACCGGGGAGCTGTTTTTT.

The rearrangement links TRBV20-1 to TRBJ2-1; D gene uncertain. V lost 2 bases and J 7 bases, leaving 15 bases between the germline ends. Germline lookup yields CDR1 DFQATT and CDR2 SNEGSKA (reference sequence). The CDR3 loop spans 14 amino acids. CDR3 coding DNA: TGCAGTGCTAGATTCCAAGGGTTGGGGAATGAGCAGTTCTTC. Translating it yields CSARFQGLGNEQFF.

This clonotype was seen more than once but under ten times. The chain employs TRBV14 and TRBJ1-4; TRBD1 aligns across 9 bases. The trim removed 3 bases at V and 8 bases at J, leaving 7 bases unmatched. The CDR3 is made up of 15 amino acids. Germline V gives CDR1 SGHDN, CDR2 FVKESK. The CDR3: CASSHGQGRREKLFF. In DNA, the CDR3 is TGTGCCAGCAGCCACGGACAGGGGAGGAGGGAAAAACTGTTTTTT.

The rearrangement links TRBV6-6 to TRBJ2-1, with TRBD2 matching 7 bases. V gave up 4 bases and J gave up 2 bases; unmatched junction bases: 5. The CDR3 sequence is 15 residues long. Per the germline V gene, CDR1 is MNHNY and CDR2 is SVGAGI (reference sequence). CDR3 bases: TGTGCCAGCAGTTTCGGACTAGAGCCCTACAATGAGCAGTTCTTC. This codes for CASSFGLEPYNEQFF.

This clonotype was counted many times. The chain recombines TRBV5-1 with TRBJ2-2; 10 bases agree with TRBD2. The germline CDR1 and CDR2 sequences are SGHRS and YFSETQ. J was trimmed by 5 bases and V by 0 bases; bases with no gene match: 7. The CDR3 is 17 amino acids. CDR3 amino acids: CASSLGTSGTSTGELFF. Written as DNA, the CDR3 is TGCGCCAGCAGCTTGGGAACTAGCGGGACGTCGACCGGGGAGCTGTTTTTT.

This chain links TRBV20-1 with TRBJ2-3, with D unresolved. The ends were cut back, 6 bases at V and 2 bases at J, with 18 bases in the middle. Per the germline V gene, CDR1 is DFQATT and CDR2 is SNEGSKA (reference sequence). The CDR3 extends over 15 amino acids. CDR3 residues: CSANSQTATTDTQYF. For the CDR3, the DNA is TGCAGTGCGAACTCTCAGACGGCCACCACAGATACGCAGTATTTT.

CDR3 region: CASSYRDRYEQYF. CDR3 DNA sequence: TGTGCCAGCAGTTACAGGGACCGCTACGAGCAGTACTTC. This chain uses TRBV6-2 or TRBV6-3 with TRBJ2-7, with D perhaps assigned TRBD1 or TRBD2 (5 bases each). Germline V gene lookup returns CDR1 MNHEY and CDR2 SVGEGT. The CDR3 is 13 amino acids. The ends were cut back, 2 bases at V and 3 bases at J, with 8 bases in the middle.

This chain joins TRBV4-1 and TRBJ2-3; D is perhaps TRBD2 (5 bases). V was pared by 3 bases and J by 4 bases, with 14 bases between. Germline lookup yields CDR1 MGHRA and CDR2 YSYEKL. The CDR3 loop spans 15 amino acids. The DNA of the CDR3 is TGCGCCAGCAGCCATCTCGGAGGTACGGCAGATACGCAGTATTTT. It encodes CASSHLGGTADTQYF.

The V call is TRBV20-1, the J call TRBJ2-7, with D possibly being TRBD1 or TRBD2 (6 bases each). The V and J ends lost 5 bases and 5 bases respectively, with 13 bases between them. This CDR3 has 12 amino acids. CDR1 and CDR2 from the germline V gene are DFQATT and SNEGSKA (reference sequence). CDR3 sequence: CSAFPGANEQYF. CDR3 DNA sequence: TGCAGTGCTTTTCCGGGGGCGAACGAGCAGTACTTC.

The table lists this clonotype with a few counts. J is TRBJ2-3 and V is TRBV11-2; no clear D. Germline V gives CDR1 SGHAT, CDR2 FQNNGV. V lost 4 bases and J 3 bases, leaving 11 bases between the germline ends. The CDR3 runs to 14 residues. DNA for the CDR3: TGTGCCAGCAGCTCCCTTCCTCTGACAGATACGCAGTATTTT. It translates to CASSSLPLTDTQYF. Full variable domain (rest looked up from reference TRBV11-2 and TRBJ2-3): EAGVAQSPRYKIIEKRQSVAFWCNPISGHATLYWYQQILGQGPKLLIQFQNNGVVDDSQLPKDRFSAERLKGVDSTLKIQPAKLEDSAVYLCASSSLPLTDTQYFGPGTRLTVL.

This clonotype has more than one count but fewer than ten. The chain employs TRBV20-1 and TRBJ2-7; 8 bases align to TRBD2. This CDR3 spans 14 amino acids. Germline V gives CDR1 DFQATT, CDR2 SNEGSKA (reference sequence). Trimming at V came to 3 bases and at J to 6 bases, leaving 10 bases not matched to a gene. The CDR3 is CSARESGRRGEQYF. The DNA of the CDR3 is TGCAGTGCTAGGGAGAGCGGGAGAAGAGGCGAGCAGTACTTC.

The CDR3 sequence: CASSSGVGFNYGYTF. DNA of the CDR3: TGTGCCAGCAGTTCGGGGGTTGGTTTTAACTATGGCTACACCTTC. V gene TRBV28 combines with J gene TRBJ1-2; TRBD1 is a possible D gene (5 bases). The CDR3 has 15 residues. The germline V and J ends were trimmed by 4 bases and 1 base, with 13 bases remaining between them. Per germline, CDR1 MDHEN and CDR2 SYDVKM.

With regard to this clonotype: At one end the junction does not follow the germline gene, possibly because of a read error. V is TRBV29-1 and J is TRBJ2-5; 7 bases are a match to TRBD1. CDR1 SQVTM and CDR2 ANQGSEA come from the germline V gene. This CDR3 has 12 amino acids. CDR3 loop: CSVEGTAETQYF. DNA for the CDR3: TGCAGCGTCGAAGGGACAGCAGAGACCCAGTACTTC.

This clonotype turned up a few times. The chain employs TRBV5-1 and TRBJ2-2; 7 bases line up with TRBD1. The V gene's germline CDR1 is SGHRS and CDR2 YFSETQ. The CDR3 contains 16 residues. Trimming cost V 4 bases and J 1 base; bases outside gene matches: 7. In DNA form, the CDR3 reads TGCGCCAGCAGCGGGAGCCGGACAGGGAACACCGGGGAGCTGTTTTTT. Encoded protein: CASSGSRTGNTGELFF.

The chain recombines TRBV9 with TRBJ2-3; TRBD2 might be the D (6 bases). This CDR3 is built from 15 residues. Trimming removed 5 bases from V and 2 bases from J, with 15 bases in between. Germline values: CDR1 SGDLS, CDR2 YYNGEE. CDR3 coding DNA: TGTGCCAGCAGAAAGGGAGGAGGACTCACAGATACGCAGTATTTT. It translates to CASRKGGGLTDTQYF. The full variable domain, in which reference TRBV9 and TRBJ2-3 provide the parts outside the CDR3, is DSGVTQTPKHLITATGQRVTLRCSPRSGDLSVYWYQQSLDQGLQFLIQYYNGEERAKGNILERFSAQQFPDLHSELNLSSLELGDSALYFCASRKGGGLTDTQYFGPGTRLTVL.

CDR3 DNA: TGTGCCACCGGGCGGGACTCCTACAATGAGCAGTTCTTC. Translation gives CATGRDSYNEQFF. This chain joins TRBV24-1 and TRBJ2-1, with a tentative D call TRBD2 (6 bases). Germline V CDR1 and CDR2: KGHDR, SFDVKD. V was shortened by 9 bases and J by 0 bases, with 8 bases between the two germline ends. The CDR3 spans 13 residues.

This clonotype has only a few counts. The chain links TRBV10-1 to TRBJ2-3; TRBD2 matches at 15 bases. The V and J ends lost 0 bases and 0 bases, in that order; junction bases with no gene match: 7. This CDR3 contains 20 residues. Germline loops: CDR1 WNHNN, CDR2 SYGVQD (reference sequence). This CDR3 is CASSESTLGLAGGSTDTQYF. The CDR3 DNA follows: TGCGCCAGCAGTGAGTCGACTTTGGGACTAGCGGGAGGCAGCACAGATACGCAGTATTTT.

The chain uses TRBV27 and TRBJ1-6; no firm D call. Per the germline V gene, CDR1 is MNHEY and CDR2 is SMNVEV (reference sequence). This CDR3 has 15 residues. Trimming cost V 7 bases and J 0 bases, with 10 bases left between them. This CDR3 reads CASNARSSYNSPLHF. In DNA form, the CDR3 reads TGTGCCAGCAACGCAAGAAGCTCCTATAATTCACCCCTCCACTTT.